A selection of T cell receptor beta chains follows, all from one sample in a study of shared clonotypes between healthy human individuals. The data were produced by immunoSEQ multiplex PCR, yet TCRdb's version contains in-frame clones alone and is incomplete. The sample contains some 2,000,000 clones, approximately 96% of which appear only once. The sequencing sample was made of naive CD4+ T cells sorted from blood. The source is a man between 18 and 29 years old in good health. CDR3s include the opening cysteine and the closing phenylalanine or tryptophan. Fields, in order: CDR3 DNA, CDR3 protein, clone size, D gene, J gene, CDR3 length, V gene. D genes are given only for firm matches. A row's size may be missing; if present it is once, few, many or a size class.

cdr3_nt: TGTGCCAGCAGCCAATACGAGCAGTACTTC
cdr3_aa: CASSQYEQYF
clone_size: -
d_call: -
j_call: TRBJ2-7
cdr3_length: 10
v_call: TRBV27

cdr3_nt: TGTGCCAGCGCCGGGACAGGTAGTTCACCCCTCCACTTT
cdr3_aa: CASAGTGSSPLHF
clone_size: few
d_call: TRBD1
j_call: TRBJ1-6
cdr3_length: 13
v_call: TRBV2

cdr3_nt: TGTGCCAGCAGCCAGGGGACACCCGAAAAACTGTTTTTT
cdr3_aa: CASSQGTPEKLFF
clone_size: once
d_call: -
j_call: TRBJ1-4
cdr3_length: 13
v_call: TRBV6-5

cdr3_nt: TGTGCCTGGAAAGTCCAGGGAGGTAGAGAGCAGTACTTC
cdr3_aa: CAWKVQGGREQYF
clone_size: -
d_call: -
j_call: TRBJ2-7
cdr3_length: 13
v_call: TRBV30

cdr3_nt: TGTGCCACCTGGACCGGACCTAATGAAAAACTGTTTTTT
cdr3_aa: CATWTGPNEKLFF
clone_size: once
d_call: -
j_call: TRBJ1-4
cdr3_length: 13
v_call: TRBV10-3

cdr3_nt: TGTGCCAGCAGTGAATATCAAAGCTCCTATAATTCACCCCTCCACTTT
cdr3_aa: CASSEYQSSYNSPLHF
clone_size: once
d_call: -
j_call: TRBJ1-6
cdr3_length: 16
v_call: TRBV25-1

cdr3_nt: TGTGCCAGCAGCTTGGAGTACCGGGGTTATAGTCGTCCAGATACGCAGTATTTT
cdr3_aa: CASSLEYRGYSRPDTQYF
clone_size: -
d_call: -
j_call: TRBJ2-3
cdr3_length: 18
v_call: TRBV5-4

cdr3_nt: TGTGCCAGCAGCTTCAGGACAGGGGGTGGCTACACCTTC
cdr3_aa: CASSFRTGGGYTF
clone_size: -
d_call: TRBD1
j_call: TRBJ1-2
cdr3_length: 13
v_call: TRBV5-6

cdr3_nt: TGTGCCAGCAGCTCAGACAGGTACGAGCAGTACTTC
cdr3_aa: CASSSDRYEQYF
clone_size: -
d_call: -
j_call: TRBJ2-7
cdr3_length: 12
v_call: TRBV5-4

cdr3_nt: TGTGCCAGCAGCTTGGGGCCTTCTTCTGGAAACACCATATATTTT
cdr3_aa: CASSLGPSSGNTIYF
clone_size: -
d_call: -
j_call: TRBJ1-3
cdr3_length: 15
v_call: TRBV5-4

cdr3_nt: TGTGCCAGCAGCAAGACAGGGGGCAGAGCAACTAATGAAAAACTGTTTTTT
cdr3_aa: CASSKTGGRATNEKLFF
clone_size: -
d_call: TRBD1
j_call: TRBJ1-4
cdr3_length: 17
v_call: TRBV7-6

cdr3_nt: TGCGCCAGCAGCTTGGGGGGAATCCGGGACCGTGCCTACGAGCAGTACTTC
cdr3_aa: CASSLGGIRDRAYEQYF
clone_size: -
d_call: -
j_call: TRBJ2-7
cdr3_length: 17
v_call: TRBV5-1

cdr3_nt: TGTGCCAGCATAAGGGCCGGATCTAGCACAGATACGCAGTATTTT
cdr3_aa: CASIRAGSSTDTQYF
clone_size: -
d_call: -
j_call: TRBJ2-3
cdr3_length: 15
v_call: TRBV28

cdr3_nt: TGCAGTGCTCGTCTAGGGGAGCAGTTCTTC
cdr3_aa: CSARLGEQFF
clone_size: -
d_call: -
j_call: TRBJ2-1
cdr3_length: 10
v_call: TRBV20-1

cdr3_nt: TGTGCCAGCAGCAAGTTTTACAATGAGCAGTTCTTC
cdr3_aa: CASSKFYNEQFF
clone_size: -
d_call: -
j_call: TRBJ2-1
cdr3_length: 12
v_call: TRBV28

cdr3_nt: TGTGCCAGCAGTGAAGACGGACGGGCTGGGGTCTATAATTCACCCCTCCACTTT
cdr3_aa: CASSEDGRAGVYNSPLHF
clone_size: -
d_call: -
j_call: TRBJ1-6
cdr3_length: 18
v_call: TRBV6-1

cdr3_nt: TGTGCCAGCAGCTCGACCGGGGACACCGGGGAGCTGTTTTTT
cdr3_aa: CASSSTGDTGELFF
clone_size: -
d_call: -
j_call: TRBJ2-2
cdr3_length: 14
v_call: TRBV5-6

cdr3_nt: TGTGCCGGAAGTAGGGGGAATCAGCCCCAGCATTTT
cdr3_aa: CAGSRGNQPQHF
clone_size: once
d_call: -
j_call: TRBJ1-5
cdr3_length: 12
v_call: TRBV28

cdr3_nt: TGTGCCAGCAGTTATGGGCTTCAAGAGACCCAGTACTTC
cdr3_aa: CASSYGLQETQYF
clone_size: -
d_call: -
j_call: TRBJ2-5
cdr3_length: 13
v_call: TRBV6-5

cdr3_nt: TGTGCCAGTAATTTCAAACTGACTAGCGGGCCTGACACCGGGGAGCTGTTTTTT
cdr3_aa: CASNFKLTSGPDTGELFF
clone_size: -
d_call: TRBD2
j_call: TRBJ2-2
cdr3_length: 18
v_call: TRBV7-9

cdr3_nt: TGTGCCAGCAGTGAAGTGGGGAGCTCCTACGAGCAGTACTTC
cdr3_aa: CASSEVGSSYEQYF
clone_size: -
d_call: -
j_call: TRBJ2-7
cdr3_length: 14
v_call: TRBV6-1

cdr3_nt: TGTGCCAGCAGTCAACCAGTAGCTAACTATGGCTACACCTTC
cdr3_aa: CASSQPVANYGYTF
clone_size: once
d_call: -
j_call: TRBJ1-2
cdr3_length: 14
v_call: TRBV6-5

cdr3_nt: TGTGCCAGCAGACCCCCGGGACAGGGTAGCCCCGGGGAGCTGTTTTTT
cdr3_aa: CASRPPGQGSPGELFF
clone_size: once
d_call: TRBD1
j_call: TRBJ2-2
cdr3_length: 16
v_call: TRBV27

cdr3_nt: TGTGCCAGCAGCCCTGGACAGGGGAGTCGGAATACTGAAGCTTTCTTT
cdr3_aa: CASSPGQGSRNTEAFF
clone_size: once
d_call: TRBD1
j_call: TRBJ1-1
cdr3_length: 16
v_call: TRBV28

cdr3_nt: TGTGCCATCAGTGAACGGGCAGGATTCAATCAGCCCCAGCATTTT
cdr3_aa: CAISERAGFNQPQHF
clone_size: -
d_call: -
j_call: TRBJ1-5
cdr3_length: 15
v_call: TRBV10-3

cdr3_nt: TGTGCTAGCAGCTCAGGACTAGCGGAACTCAATGAGCAGTTCTTC
cdr3_aa: CASSSGLAELNEQFF
clone_size: -
d_call: TRBD2
j_call: TRBJ2-1
cdr3_length: 15
v_call: TRBV7-7

cdr3_nt: TGTGCCTGCACAGGGTCGAACAACTATGGCTACACCTTC
cdr3_aa: CACTGSNNYGYTF
clone_size: -
d_call: -
j_call: TRBJ1-2
cdr3_length: 13
v_call: TRBV30

cdr3_nt: TGTGCCAGCAGCTCGCTGCAGGGGGGAGACATTCAGTACTTC
cdr3_aa: CASSSLQGGDIQYF
clone_size: -
d_call: -
j_call: TRBJ2-4
cdr3_length: 14
v_call: TRBV5-4

cdr3_nt: TGTGCCAGCAGCTTGCAAGGGTTTGAGCAGTTCTTC
cdr3_aa: CASSLQGFEQFF
clone_size: -
d_call: -
j_call: TRBJ2-1
cdr3_length: 12
v_call: TRBV11-2

cdr3_nt: TGTGCCAGCAGCTTGGAGGGACTAGCGGGGGATACGCAGTATTTT
cdr3_aa: CASSLEGLAGDTQYF
clone_size: -
d_call: TRBD2
j_call: TRBJ2-3
cdr3_length: 15
v_call: TRBV5-4

cdr3_nt: TGTGCCAGCAGCCCACGTTCCACGTCCACAGATACGCAGTATTTT
cdr3_aa: CASSPRSTSTDTQYF
clone_size: -
d_call: -
j_call: TRBJ2-3
cdr3_length: 15
v_call: TRBV11-2

cdr3_nt: TGTGCCAGCAGCCAAGATTCCAGCACAGATACGCAGTATTTT
cdr3_aa: CASSQDSSTDTQYF
clone_size: -
d_call: -
j_call: TRBJ2-3
cdr3_length: 14
v_call: TRBV14

cdr3_nt: TGTGCCAGCAGCTTCCCCGGGACAGGTCCTATCTATGGCTACACCTTC
cdr3_aa: CASSFPGTGPIYGYTF
clone_size: -
d_call: TRBD1
j_call: TRBJ1-2
cdr3_length: 16
v_call: TRBV5-6

cdr3_nt: TGCGCCAGCAGCCTGGGGGGACAGTGGTACCAAGAGACCCAGTACTTC
cdr3_aa: CASSLGGQWYQETQYF
clone_size: -
d_call: -
j_call: TRBJ2-5
cdr3_length: 16
v_call: TRBV5-1

cdr3_nt: TGCGCCAGCAGCCAACAAAGGGGCGGAGGGTACGAGCAGTACTTC
cdr3_aa: CASSQQRGGGYEQYF
clone_size: once
d_call: -
j_call: TRBJ2-7
cdr3_length: 15
v_call: TRBV4-1

cdr3_nt: TGCGCCAGCAGCTTGGACTACAGGGGTTACGAGCAGTACTTC
cdr3_aa: CASSLDYRGYEQYF
clone_size: -
d_call: TRBD1
j_call: TRBJ2-7
cdr3_length: 14
v_call: TRBV5-1

cdr3_nt: TGTGCCTGGAGCGGGGACAAGTCCTACGAGCAGTACTTC
cdr3_aa: CAWSGDKSYEQYF
clone_size: -
d_call: -
j_call: TRBJ2-7
cdr3_length: 13
v_call: TRBV30

cdr3_nt: TGTGCCAGCAGCGATCGCGGCGCTCGACAAAGTCGGGCCAACGTCCTGACTTTC
cdr3_aa: CASSDRGARQSRANVLTF
clone_size: -
d_call: -
j_call: TRBJ2-6
cdr3_length: 18
v_call: TRBV11-3

cdr3_nt: TGTGCCAGCAGCTTAGTTAGGGGGCGTGAAAACATTCAGTACTTC
cdr3_aa: CASSLVRGRENIQYF
clone_size: -
d_call: TRBD1
j_call: TRBJ2-4
cdr3_length: 15
v_call: TRBV11-2

cdr3_nt: TGTGCCATCAGTGAGTCCTTCTTCGGGGACAGGGGCACTGAAGCTTTCTTT
cdr3_aa: CAISESFFGDRGTEAFF
clone_size: -
d_call: TRBD1
j_call: TRBJ1-1
cdr3_length: 17
v_call: TRBV10-3

cdr3_nt: TGTGCCAGCAGTCAAGCGGGGGGGCCGGTGAATGAGCAGTTCTTC
cdr3_aa: CASSQAGGPVNEQFF
clone_size: -
d_call: TRBD2
j_call: TRBJ2-1
cdr3_length: 15
v_call: TRBV28

cdr3_nt: TGTGCCAGGGGGAGTCAGAACACTGAAGCTTTCTTT
cdr3_aa: CARGSQNTEAFF
clone_size: -
d_call: -
j_call: TRBJ1-1
cdr3_length: 12
v_call: TRBV6-1

cdr3_nt: TGTGCCAGCAGCTCCGGGACAGATCCTAACACAGATACGCAGTATTTT
cdr3_aa: CASSSGTDPNTDTQYF
clone_size: -
d_call: TRBD1
j_call: TRBJ2-3
cdr3_length: 16
v_call: TRBV11-3

cdr3_nt: TGTGCCAGCAGCTTACCGGGACAGGGGGTAGATACGCAGTATTTT
cdr3_aa: CASSLPGQGVDTQYF
clone_size: -
d_call: TRBD1
j_call: TRBJ2-3
cdr3_length: 15
v_call: TRBV5-4

cdr3_nt: TGTGCCAGCAGTTGGTCGGGGGGCGCGGGGACCGGGGAGCTGTTTTTT
cdr3_aa: CASSWSGGAGTGELFF
clone_size: -
d_call: -
j_call: TRBJ2-2
cdr3_length: 16
v_call: TRBV2

cdr3_nt: TGCGCCAGCAGCTCGTACCCTCAGGGCCCTCAAGAGACCCAGTACTTC
cdr3_aa: CASSSYPQGPQETQYF
clone_size: -
d_call: -
j_call: TRBJ2-5
cdr3_length: 16
v_call: TRBV5-1

cdr3_nt: TGTGCCAGCAGCCAATCGGGGGACACCATATATTTT
cdr3_aa: CASSQSGDTIYF
clone_size: -
d_call: -
j_call: TRBJ1-3
cdr3_length: 12
v_call: TRBV14

cdr3_nt: TGCGCCAGCAGCTTGGATTTGAGCGTCTACACCTTC
cdr3_aa: CASSLDLSVYTF
clone_size: -
d_call: -
j_call: TRBJ1-2
cdr3_length: 12
v_call: TRBV5-1

cdr3_nt: TGCGCCAGCAGCAAGGGAGGGCTCGGAACTGAAGCTTTCTTT
cdr3_aa: CASSKGGLGTEAFF
clone_size: -
d_call: -
j_call: TRBJ1-1
cdr3_length: 14
v_call: TRBV4-1

cdr3_nt: TGTGCCAGCAGGCCCGACAGTAGGAATTCACCCCTCCACTTT
cdr3_aa: CASRPDSRNSPLHF
clone_size: few
d_call: -
j_call: TRBJ1-6
cdr3_length: 14
v_call: TRBV6-5

cdr3_nt: TGTGCCAGCAGCCCGGACAGGGAGAACACCGGGGAGCTGTTTTTT
cdr3_aa: CASSPDRENTGELFF
clone_size: -
d_call: TRBD1
j_call: TRBJ2-2
cdr3_length: 15
v_call: TRBV5-4

cdr3_nt: TGTGCCAGCAGCGTAGACCCCCTAGCGGGAGGTGCGGATACGCAGTATTTT
cdr3_aa: CASSVDPLAGGADTQYF
clone_size: -
d_call: TRBD2
j_call: TRBJ2-3
cdr3_length: 17
v_call: TRBV9

cdr3_nt: TGCGCCAGCAGCCCGGGAGTAGACAGGGCCTACGAGCAGTACTTC
cdr3_aa: CASSPGVDRAYEQYF
clone_size: -
d_call: -
j_call: TRBJ2-7
cdr3_length: 15
v_call: TRBV5-1

cdr3_nt: TGTGCCAGCAGTGACCAGGGGGCCAGGGGTCAGCCCCAGCATTTT
cdr3_aa: CASSDQGARGQPQHF
clone_size: -
d_call: TRBD1
j_call: TRBJ1-5
cdr3_length: 15
v_call: TRBV2

cdr3_nt: TGTGCCAGCTCATCCTCAGGGTTTTATGGCTACACCTTC
cdr3_aa: CASSSSGFYGYTF
clone_size: -
d_call: -
j_call: TRBJ1-2
cdr3_length: 13
v_call: TRBV18

cdr3_nt: TGTGCCAGCAGTTCCCCGGGACTCCAAGGGTATGGCTACACCTTC
cdr3_aa: CASSSPGLQGYGYTF
clone_size: -
d_call: -
j_call: TRBJ1-2
cdr3_length: 15
v_call: TRBV28

cdr3_nt: TGTGCCAGCTCACCCGCGGGACTAGGGGGGGTGTACGAGCAGTACTTC
cdr3_aa: CASSPAGLGGVYEQYF
clone_size: -
d_call: TRBD2
j_call: TRBJ2-7
cdr3_length: 16
v_call: TRBV18

cdr3_nt: TGTGCCAGCACCCCGGACTGGAATGAGCAGTTCTTC
cdr3_aa: CASTPDWNEQFF
clone_size: once
d_call: -
j_call: TRBJ2-1
cdr3_length: 12
v_call: TRBV7-9

cdr3_nt: TGCGCCAGCAGCTTGACTAGCGGGATGGAGACCCAGTACTTC
cdr3_aa: CASSLTSGMETQYF
clone_size: -
d_call: TRBD2
j_call: TRBJ2-5
cdr3_length: 14
v_call: TRBV5-1

cdr3_nt: TGTGCCAGCAGGCAAGCGGGAGGGAAGTACGAGCAGTACTTC
cdr3_aa: CASRQAGGKYEQYF
clone_size: once
d_call: TRBD2
j_call: TRBJ2-7
cdr3_length: 14
v_call: TRBV7-2